Here is one TCR beta chain with its context. Germline V gene lookup returns CDR1 MNHEY and CDR2 SVGEGT. The CDR3 consists of 15 residues. With 5 bases removed from V and 2 bases from J, the gap between germline ends came to 15 bases. Profiled with immunoSEQ multiplex PCR; TCRdb holds only in-frame clones, not every one. The sample yields roughly 260,000 clones, approximately 91% seen once. These data originate in a study of blood T cell repertoires in COVID-19. The study recruited people aged about 18 to 89 years across about two dozen US areas. This sequence joins TRBV6-2 or TRBV6-3 and TRBJ1-2; possibly TRBD1 for D (6 bases). The source material was PBMCs or T cells enriched from blood (not recorded which). The sequence came from a human donor in a cohort exposed to, infected with or recovered from COVID-19 (not recorded which). The donor label of this sample is uncertain. CDR3 sequence: CASSQDRLGNYGYTF. The CDR3 region has the DNA TGTGCCAGCAGTCAAGACAGGCTGGGAAACTATGGCTACACCTTC.